The 8 T cell receptor beta chains listed next were all sequenced from one sample in a study of PD-L1 blockade in urothelial cancer. This sample's time point: peripheral blood 6 weeks after treatment start. The data were produced by immunoSEQ multiplex PCR, yet TCRdb's version contains in-frame clones alone and is incomplete. The sample consists of about 110,000 clones, 80% to 95% of them appearing once. The sequencing here drew on PBMCs, taken around atezolizumab (anti-PD-L1) treatment. The source is a man in his sixties with urothelial cancer.

The chain links TRBV4-3 to TRBJ2-5; 7 bases match TRBD1. Unmatched junction bases numbered 7, after V lost 1 base and J lost 2 bases. Germline V lookup: CDR1 LGHNA, CDR2 YSLEER. This CDR3 contains 16 residues. In DNA form, the CDR3 reads TGCGCCAGCAGCCAAGTAGGGGGCCCGGGTCAAGAGACCCAGTACTTC. This encodes CASSQVGGPGQETQYF.

The rearrangement joins TRBV2 to TRBJ2-3; TRBD1 might be the D (6 bases). The V end lost 4 bases, the J end lost 0 bases, and 11 bases lay between the germline ends. Per the germline V gene, CDR1 is SNHLY and CDR2 is FYNNEI. There are 15 residues in the CDR3. The CDR3 loop is CASSVRDTSTDTQYF. The CDR3 DNA is TGTGCCAGCAGTGTCAGGGACACTAGCACAGATACGCAGTATTTT.

The table lists this clone with a count of one. The CDR3 region is CASSHGLAGLYEQYF. CDR3 sequence (DNA): TGTGCCAGCAGCCACGGACTAGCGGGGTTATACGAGCAGTACTTC. This rearrangement joins TRBV2 to TRBJ2-7, with 12 positions matching TRBD2. The CDR3 extends over 15 amino acids. CDR1 SNHLY and CDR2 FYNNEI come from the germline V gene. Trimming took 6 bases from V and 4 from J; bases not matched to a gene: 7.

V usage is TRBV5-1 and J usage is TRBJ2-7, with 11 bases lining up with TRBD2. Germline lookup yields CDR1 SGHRS and CDR2 YFSETQ. The CDR3 sequence is 16 residues long. V lost 2 bases to trimming and J lost 2 bases; unmatched junction nucleotides: 6. CDR3 sequence: CASSLWVAGGTYEQYF. CDR3 DNA: TGCGCCAGCAGCTTATGGGTAGCGGGGGGGACCTACGAGCAGTACTTC.

The chain carries TRBV5-1 and TRBJ2-3; 7 positions agree with TRBD2. The CDR3 length is 15 residues. Germline values: CDR1 SGHRS, CDR2 YFSETQ. The ends lost 1 base at V and 5 bases at J; junction bases unmatched: 7. CDR3 coding DNA: TGCGCCAGCAGCTTGTTTGGGGGGGGAGGAGATACGCAGTATTTT. It is translated as CASSLFGGGGDTQYF.

As to this clone: The same CDR3 arises from other DNA sequences in this sample as well. Written as DNA, the CDR3 is TGTGCCAGCAGCCTGGGGAGCTCTGGAAACACCATATATTTT. Amino acid sequence: CASSLGSSGNTIYF. The chain joins TRBV7-2 to TRBJ1-3; D is unresolved. This CDR3 is built from 14 residues. Trimming left V 5 bases short and J 0 bases short, with 8 bases between. The germline V gene has CDR1 SGHTA and CDR2 FQGNSA.

V is TRBV4-1 and J is TRBJ2-3; 7 positions match TRBD2. The V gene's germline CDR1 is MGHRA and CDR2 YSYEKL. The CDR3 spans 15 residues. The ends lost 6 bases at V and 9 bases at J; junction bases unmatched: 15. The CDR3 DNA sequence: TGCGCCAGCAGATTTGGGGAGGGGAAACAGATAACGCAGTATTTT. It translates to CASRFGEGKQITQYF.

The V gene is TRBV7-8, the J gene TRBJ2-5; 8 nucleotides match TRBD2. CDR3 size: 15 residues. CDR1 and CDR2 from the germline V gene are SGHVS and FQNEAQ. The V gene end was trimmed by 6 bases and the J gene end by 4 bases; junction bases not matched to a gene: 10. CDR3: CASRARAGGSETQYF. The CDR3 bases are TGTGCCAGCAGAGCAAGGGCGGGGGGTTCAGAGACCCAGTACTTC.